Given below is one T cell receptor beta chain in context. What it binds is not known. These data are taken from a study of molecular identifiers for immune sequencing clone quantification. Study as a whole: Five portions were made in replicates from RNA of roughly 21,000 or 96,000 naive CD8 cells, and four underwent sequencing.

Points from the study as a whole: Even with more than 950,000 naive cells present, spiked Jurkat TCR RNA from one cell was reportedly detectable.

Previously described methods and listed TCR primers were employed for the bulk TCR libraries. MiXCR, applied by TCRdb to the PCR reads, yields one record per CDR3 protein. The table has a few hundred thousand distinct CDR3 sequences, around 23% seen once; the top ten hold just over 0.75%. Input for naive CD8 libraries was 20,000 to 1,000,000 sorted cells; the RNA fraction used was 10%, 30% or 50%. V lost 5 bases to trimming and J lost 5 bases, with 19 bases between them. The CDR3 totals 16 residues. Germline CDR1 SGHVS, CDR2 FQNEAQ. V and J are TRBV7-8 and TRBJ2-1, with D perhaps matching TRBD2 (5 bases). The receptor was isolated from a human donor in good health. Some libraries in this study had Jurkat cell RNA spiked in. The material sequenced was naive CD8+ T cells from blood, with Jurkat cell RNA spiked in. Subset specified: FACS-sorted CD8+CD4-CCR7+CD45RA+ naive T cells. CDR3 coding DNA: TGTGCCAGCAGCCCACACCCCGGGAACACAGACAATGAGCAGTTCTTC. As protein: CASSPHPGNTDNEQFF.